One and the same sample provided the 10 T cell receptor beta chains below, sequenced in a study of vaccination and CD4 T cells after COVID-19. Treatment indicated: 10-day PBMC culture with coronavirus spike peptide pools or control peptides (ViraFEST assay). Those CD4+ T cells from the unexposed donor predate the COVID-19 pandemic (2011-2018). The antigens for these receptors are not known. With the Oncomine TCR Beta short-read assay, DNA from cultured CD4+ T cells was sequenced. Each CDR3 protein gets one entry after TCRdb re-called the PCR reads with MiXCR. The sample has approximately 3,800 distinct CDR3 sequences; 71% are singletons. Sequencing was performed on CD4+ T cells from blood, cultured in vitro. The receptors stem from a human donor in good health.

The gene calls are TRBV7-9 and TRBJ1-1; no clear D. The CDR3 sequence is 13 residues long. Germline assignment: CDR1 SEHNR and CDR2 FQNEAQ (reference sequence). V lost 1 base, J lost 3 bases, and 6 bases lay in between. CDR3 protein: CASSLGSHTEAFF. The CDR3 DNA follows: TGTGCCAGCAGCTTAGGGAGCCACACTGAAGCTTTCTTT.

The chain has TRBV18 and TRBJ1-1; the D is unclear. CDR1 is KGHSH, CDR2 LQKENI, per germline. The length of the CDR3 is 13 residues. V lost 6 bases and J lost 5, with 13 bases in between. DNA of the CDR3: TGTGCCAGCTCGCTGCGGGGTGGAACTGAAGCTTTCTTT. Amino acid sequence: CASSLRGGTEAFF.

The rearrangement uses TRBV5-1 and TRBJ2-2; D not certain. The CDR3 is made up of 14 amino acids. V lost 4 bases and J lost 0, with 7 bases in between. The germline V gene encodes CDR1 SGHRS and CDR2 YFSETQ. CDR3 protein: CASSGKSNTGELFF. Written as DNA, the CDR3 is TGCGCCAGCAGCGGGAAATCGAACACCGGGGAGCTGTTTTTT.

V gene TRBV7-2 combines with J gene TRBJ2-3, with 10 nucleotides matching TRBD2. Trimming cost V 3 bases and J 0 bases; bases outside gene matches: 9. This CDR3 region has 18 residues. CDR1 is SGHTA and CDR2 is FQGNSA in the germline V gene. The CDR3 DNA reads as TGTGCCAGCAGCTTTTTGTCTAGCGGGGGAAGTAGCACAGATACGCAGTATTTT. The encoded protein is CASSFLSSGGSSTDTQYF.

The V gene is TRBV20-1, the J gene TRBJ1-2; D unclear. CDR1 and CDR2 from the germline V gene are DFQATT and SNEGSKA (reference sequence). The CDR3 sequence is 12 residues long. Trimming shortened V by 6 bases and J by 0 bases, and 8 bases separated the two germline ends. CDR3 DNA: TGCAGTGCCAAGGCCTCTAACTATGGCTACACCTTC. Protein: CSAKASNYGYTF.

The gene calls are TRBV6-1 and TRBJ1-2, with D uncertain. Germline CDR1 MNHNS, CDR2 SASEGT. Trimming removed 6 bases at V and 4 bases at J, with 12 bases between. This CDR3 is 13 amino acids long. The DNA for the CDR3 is TGTGCCAGCAGCCCTCTCCCGTCCTATGGCTACACCTTC. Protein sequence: CASSPLPSYGYTF.

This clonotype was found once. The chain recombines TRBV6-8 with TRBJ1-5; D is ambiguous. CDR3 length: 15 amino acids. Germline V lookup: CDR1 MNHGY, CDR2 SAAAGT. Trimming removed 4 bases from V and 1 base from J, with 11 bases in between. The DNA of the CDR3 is TGTGCCAGCAGTTCAAGGGCGGGAAGCAATCAGCCCCAGCATTTT. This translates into CASSSRAGSNQPQHF.

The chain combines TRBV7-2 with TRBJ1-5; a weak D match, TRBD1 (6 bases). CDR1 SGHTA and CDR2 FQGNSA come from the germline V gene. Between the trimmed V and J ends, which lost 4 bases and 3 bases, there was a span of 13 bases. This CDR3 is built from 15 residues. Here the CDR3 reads CASSSDRFLNQPQHF. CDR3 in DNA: TGTGCCAGCAGCTCGGACAGATTTCTCAATCAGCCCCAGCATTTT. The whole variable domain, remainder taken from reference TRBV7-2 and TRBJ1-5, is GAGVSQSPSNKVTEKGKDVELRCDPISGHTALYWYRQSLGQGLEFLIYFQGNSAPDKSGLPSDRFSAERTGGSVSTLTIQRTQQEDSAVYLCASSSDRFLNQPQHFGDGTRLSIL.

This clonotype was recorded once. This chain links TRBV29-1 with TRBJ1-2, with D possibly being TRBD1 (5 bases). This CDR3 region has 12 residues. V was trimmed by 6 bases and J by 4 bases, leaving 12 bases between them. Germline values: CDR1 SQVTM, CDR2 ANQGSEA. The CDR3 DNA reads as TGCAGCGTGGGCGGGGGTAGCTATGGCTACACCTTC. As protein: CSVGGGSYGYTF.

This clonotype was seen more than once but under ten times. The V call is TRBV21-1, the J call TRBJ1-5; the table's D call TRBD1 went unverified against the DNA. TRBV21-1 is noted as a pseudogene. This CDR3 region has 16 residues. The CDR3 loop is CASSKPSGFIGTPQHF. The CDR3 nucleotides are TGTGCCAGCAGCAAACCCTCGGGCTTTATTGGGACGCCCCAGCATTTT.